This TCR beta chain was identified in a study of T cells in Graves' hyperthyroidism and ophthalmopathy. The study, taken as a whole, reports: Among clonotypes expanded in thyroid above 0.001, most were also found in blood. Ophthalmopathy, as predicted by the model, came a median around 6.7 months after the prediction.

This clonotype occurred a few times. The antigen is not known. Amplification of TCR beta CDR3 regions used RNA as the template. With the HTBI primer set, the TCR CDR3 went through a first round of RT-PCR. TCRdb independently ran MiXCR on the multiplex PCR reads; one entry per CDR3 protein. In the table there are over 400,000 distinct CDR3 sequences, about 20% of which are singletons. Germline V gene lookup returns CDR1 SGHNT and CDR2 YYREEE (reference sequence). This CDR3 has 14 amino acids. With 0 bases removed from V and 1 base from J, the gap between germline ends came to 7 bases. Sequenced: blood. The source of this sequence is a woman in her seventies with Graves' ophthalmopathy. The V gene is TRBV5-4, the J gene TRBJ1-2; D not certain. The CDR3 loop is CASSLAWNNYGYTF. CDR3 nucleotide sequence: TGTGCCAGCAGCTTGGCTTGGAATAACTATGGCTACACCTTC.